The next 2 T cell receptor beta chains were all read from a single sample in a study of radiation and T cells in renal cell carcinoma. Time point of the sample: baseline pretreatment blood. The treatment here: 15 Gy SBRT to primary tumor, nephrectomy 4 weeks later. The table came from immunoSEQ multiplex PCR; TCRdb's copy has only in-frame clones and leaves some out. The table includes about 150,000 clones, about 88% detected once. The sequenced sample was blood, obtained from a patient whose treatment included radiotherapy and nephrectomy. The receptors were gathered from a woman in her 70s with renal cell carcinoma.

This clone appeared once. This chain links TRBV30 with TRBJ1-5, with a possible D match to TRBD1 (6 bases). Trimming cost V 3 bases and J 3 bases, with 15 bases left between them. The CDR3 loop spans 15 amino acids. Germline-derived CDR1 and CDR2 are GTSNPN and SVGIG (reference sequence). The CDR3 sequence: CAWSADTGYNQPQHF. CDR3 DNA: TGTGCCTGGAGCGCCGATACAGGGTACAATCAGCCCCAGCATTTT. Complete variable domain (other parts from reference TRBV30 and TRBJ1-5): SQTIHQWPATLVQPVGSPLSLECTVEGTSNPNLYWYRQAAGRGLQLLFYSVGIGQISSEVPQNLSASRPQDRQFILSSKKLLLSDSGFYLCAWSADTGYNQPQHFGDGTRLSIL.

This clone has just a few counts. The rearrangement joins TRBV19 to TRBJ1-1; TRBD1 agrees at 7 bases. Germline V gene data show CDR1 as LNHDA and CDR2 as SQIVND (reference sequence). The V gene end was trimmed by 6 bases and the J gene end by 11 bases; junction bases not matched to a gene: 15. This CDR3 spans 14 amino acids. The CDR3 sequence is CASRPGGNRGVAFF. Written as DNA, the CDR3 is TGTGCCAGTAGACCCGGGGGGAACAGGGGTGTTGCTTTCTTT.